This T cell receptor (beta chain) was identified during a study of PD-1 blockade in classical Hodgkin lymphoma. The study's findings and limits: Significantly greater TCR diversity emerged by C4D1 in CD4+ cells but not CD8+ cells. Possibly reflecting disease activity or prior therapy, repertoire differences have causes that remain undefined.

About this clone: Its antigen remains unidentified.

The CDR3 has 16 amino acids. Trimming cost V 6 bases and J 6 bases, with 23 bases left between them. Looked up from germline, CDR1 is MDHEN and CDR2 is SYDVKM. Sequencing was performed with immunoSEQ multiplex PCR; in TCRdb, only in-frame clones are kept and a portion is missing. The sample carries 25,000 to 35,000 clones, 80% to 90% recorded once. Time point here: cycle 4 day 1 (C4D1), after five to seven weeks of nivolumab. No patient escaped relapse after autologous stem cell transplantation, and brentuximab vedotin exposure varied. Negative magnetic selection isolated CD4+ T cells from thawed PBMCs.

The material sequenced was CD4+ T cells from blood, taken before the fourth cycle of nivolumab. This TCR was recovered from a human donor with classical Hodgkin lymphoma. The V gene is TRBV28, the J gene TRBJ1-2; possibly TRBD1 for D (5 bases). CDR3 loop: CASSTGQGRGAHGYTF. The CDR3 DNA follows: TGTGCCAGCAGCACAGGCCAGGGAAGAGGGGCCCATGGCTACACCTTC.